This is a list of T cell receptor beta chains from one sample in a study of T-cell reconstitution after alpha-beta-depleted transplantation in children. TCRdb re-derived calls from the PCR reads in MiXCR, one entry per CDR3 protein. This sample yields roughly 400,000 distinct CDR3 sequences, of which over 40% are seen a single time; around a quarter belongs to the top ten. This specimen consisted of PBMCs, obtained before TCRalphabeta/CD19-depleted stem cell transplant. These receptors were obtained from a girl aged 2-9 years with aplastic anemia, due to receive a stem cell transplant. Each CDR3 is given without its conserved first and last residue.

v_gene	j_gene	CDR3aa
TRBV20-1	TRBJ2-1	SARKASGRSYNEQF
TRBV5-1	TRBJ2-5	ASSSQSGSIETQY
TRBV29-1	TRBJ2-2	SVEETGSNTGELF
TRBV20-1	TRBJ2-3	SATSRREGLHTQY
TRBV18	TRBJ1-1	ASSPTEARSTEAF
TRBV7-2	TRBJ2-3	ASSPHAGNPIYTQY
TRBV20-1	TRBJ2-5	SASEGETQY
TRBV7-2	TRBJ2-2	ASSLQTGNTGELF
TRBV5-1	TRBJ2-7	ASSWGTSGSSEEQY
TRBV7-9	TRBJ1-4	ASSPSGLGNEKLF
TRBV7-2	TRBJ2-5	ASSLGLAMQETQY
TRBV7-9	TRBJ2-6	ASKGTGSSGANVLT
TRBV7-9	TRBJ1-6	ASVLGQGFYNSPLH
TRBV28	TRBJ2-7	ASSLVVLASYEQY
TRBV15	TRBJ2-6	ATSRETGTGANVLT
TRBV12-3/TRBV12-4	TRBJ1-4	ASSLGRGNEKLF
TRBV13	TRBJ1-2	ASSLRKGGLGYGYT